This T cell receptor (beta chain) was found in a study of CD8 T cells in Susac syndrome (dated by TCRdb to 2018 to 2020). Broadly, across the study: Of the Susac syndrome patients who were sequenced, about 6 had clinically active disease and roughly eight were in clinical remission. The clonality of the CD8+ T cell repertoire was compared across over 10 healthy donors, around 14 Susac syndrome patients and 15 multiple sclerosis patients. Susac syndrome patients were therapy-naive, on corticosteroids (some also receiving IVIg), or on IVIg alone at blood withdrawal. The study used repertoire sequencing to test whether antigen drove CD8+ T cell activation and differentiation in Susac syndrome. Results the study describes overall, beyond this receptor: Susac syndrome CD8+ repertoires showed clonal expansion, highest in CD8+ TEMRA cells and greater in clinically active than remitting patients. The TCR sequencing and HLA analysis was acknowledged to have included a relatively small number of individuals. Looking at Susac-specific public clones, the researchers identified 15 to 20 in the total CD8+ repertoire and about 5 in the CD8+ TEMRA repertoire.

About this clonotype: Its antigen remains unidentified. It has no much larger one-base neighbor in the sample; base qualities were not kept.

RNA was extracted using the RNeasy kit, and about 0.45 to 1 ug of the RNA was reverse transcribed with random hexamers. The immunoSEQ multiplex PCR assay, which covers 54 Vbeta and 13 Jbeta segments, was used to amplify TCR beta CDR3 regions. PCR amplification bias was corrected by using a synthetic template baseline for primer optimization and computational correction. On the study's bioinformatics: Reads were annotated to V, D and J genes per IMGT and analyzed with immunoSEQ Analyzer, keeping only productive sequences. Clonality was calculated as one minus the Shannon entropy normalized by log2 of the number of productive unique sequences. For each patient and control, public and private clones were evaluated within the 100 most prevalent clones. Susac-specific clones were defined as absent from healthy and MS cohorts, 850 to 1,300 published viral clones and other ImmuneACCESS disease sequences. TCRdb's own reprocessing of the public reads used fastp at Q25 and MiXCR and kept productive beta chains. Each entry merges the rows of one CDR3 protein and shows their most common DNA and genes. The V and J calls here are based on TCRdb, not the publication. This sample comprises about 24,000 distinct CDR3 sequences, over 85% of them detected only once. The leading ten clones occupy 0.6% to 0.8% of the sample.

V and J are truncated by 5 bases and 7 bases respectively, leaving an intervening sequence of 8 bases. The CDR3 contains 11 residues, cysteine and phenylalanine counted. Only the CDR3 part of the read is kept: 33 bases, read in frame from the first base. Via the germline V gene, CDR1 is MDHEN and CDR2 SYDVKM. Peripheral blood CD8+ and CD4+ T cells from healthy donors, Susac syndrome patients and multiple sclerosis patients were profiled by high-throughput TCR beta sequencing. The Susac syndrome patients fulfilled recently defined diagnostic criteria for either definite or probable disease. Bulk CD8+ and CD4+ T cells were purified by magnetic negative isolation, whereas CD8+ TEMRA cells were enriched by FACS. Blood was collected in EDTA tubes and processed within 24 hours, with PBMCs isolated through density gradient centrifugation. PBMCs destined for TCR sequencing were cryopreserved in liquid nitrogen and later thawed in a 37 °C water bath. Purity of sorted or isolated CD4+, CD8+ and CD8+ TEMRA cells was at least 90%.

The TCR comes from a human donor with Susac syndrome. The chain joins TRBV28 to TRBJ1-1, with the D gene call left open. Sequenced material: CD8+ T cells from PBMCs. The CDR3 region has the sequence CASSPSGEAFF. DNA sequence: TGTGCCAGCAGTCCCTCGGGTGAAGCTTTCTTT.